What follows is one TCR beta chain and its context. Its antigen remains unknown. The entry originates in a study of siplizumab effects on memory and regulatory T cells. The study's findings and limits: A naive or memory phenotype could not be assigned to roughly 80-97% of the proliferating CD4+ or CD8+ clones. The authors mapped only a minor fraction of alloreactive clones to unstimulated subsets.

Assay: immunoSEQ multiplex PCR; the TCRdb copy retains only in-frame clones and omits some. The sample includes 100,000 or so clones, 94% of them seen just once. Trimming cost V 5 bases and J 3 bases, with 14 bases left between them. Germline-derived CDR1 and CDR2 are MNHNS and SASEGT. The CDR3 is 15 residues long. The chain has TRBV6-1 and TRBJ1-3; D remains unclear. The sequence was collected from a human donor in good health. The sequenced sample consisted of Tregs sorted from blood. The CDR3, as DNA: TGTGCCAGCAGTCTCAATCGGGGTATTGGAAACACCATATATTTT. This translates into CASSLNRGIGNTIYF.